The T cell receptor beta chain described here comes from a study of molecular identifiers for immune sequencing clone quantification. Study-wide context: Replicate experiments divided RNA from around 20,000 or 100,000 naive CD8 cells into five parts and sequenced four. Whole-study findings and limits: Among 920,000 or so naive cells, as was reported, spiked Jurkat TCR RNA from one cell was detectable.

Per germline, CDR1 SGHVS and CDR2 FNYEAQ. This CDR3 is built from 15 residues. Points on this clonotype: The antigen is not known. A junction end diverges from the germline sequence, so it may reflect a read error.

Sorting was used to obtain naive CD8 T cells (CD8+CD4-CCR7+CD45RA+). TCRdb analysed the PCR reads with MiXCR anew, one entry per CDR3 protein. The table shows about 320,000 distinct CDR3 sequences, with about 21% occurring only once. This clonotype originated in a human donor in good health. Some libraries in this study had Jurkat cell RNA spiked in. J is TRBJ2-3 and V is TRBV7-6, with TRBD2 as a possible D gene (6 bases). The sequenced sample consisted of naive CD8+ T cells from blood, with Jurkat cell RNA spiked in. The subset here: FACS-sorted CD8+CD4-CCR7+CD45RA+ naive T cells. CDR3 in DNA: TGTACCAGCAGCGTTGGGGGGTCTAGCACAGATACGCAGTATTTT. This encodes CTSSVGGSSTDTQYF. Combining the CDR3 with reference TRBV7-6 and TRBJ2-3 gives the whole variable domain GAGVSQSPRYKVTKRGQDVALRCDPISGHVSLYWYRQALGQGPEFLTYFNYEAQQDKSGLPNDRFSAERPEGSISTLTIQRTEQRDSAMYRCTSSVGGSSTDTQYFGPGTRLTVL.